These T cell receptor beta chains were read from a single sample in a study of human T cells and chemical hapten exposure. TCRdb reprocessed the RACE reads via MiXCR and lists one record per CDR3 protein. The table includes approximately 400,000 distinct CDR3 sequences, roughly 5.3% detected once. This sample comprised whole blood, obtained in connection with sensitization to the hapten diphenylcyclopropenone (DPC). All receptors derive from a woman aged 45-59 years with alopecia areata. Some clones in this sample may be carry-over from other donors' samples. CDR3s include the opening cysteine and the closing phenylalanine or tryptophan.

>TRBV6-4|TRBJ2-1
CASSDSSSGRMKVEQFF
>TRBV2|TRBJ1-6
CASRGRRDSRTSSYNSPLHF
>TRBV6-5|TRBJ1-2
CASSSWTGHGYTF
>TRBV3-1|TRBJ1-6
CASSQDEGYNSPLHF
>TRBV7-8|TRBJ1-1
CASSFSDRMNTEAFF
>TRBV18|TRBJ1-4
CASSAGQDANEKLFF
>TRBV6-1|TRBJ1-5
CASSEVVNQPQHF
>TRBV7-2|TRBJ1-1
CASSPYRGSEAFF
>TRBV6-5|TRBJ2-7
CASSPPGQYEQYF
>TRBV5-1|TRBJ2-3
CASSWTTSGTNTQYF
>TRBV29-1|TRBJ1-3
CSVEDGLGSGNTIYF
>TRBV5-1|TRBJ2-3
CASSLVGGGADTQYF
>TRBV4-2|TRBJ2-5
CASSSRTSGAQAQYF
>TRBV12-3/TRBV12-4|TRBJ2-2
CASTPGNTGELFF
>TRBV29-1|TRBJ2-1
CSGGGGPNEQFF
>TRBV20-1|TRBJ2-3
CSASEGGLGDTQYF
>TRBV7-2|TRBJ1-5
CASSPRVGNQPQHF
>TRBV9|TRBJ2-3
CASSVSTYTDTQYF
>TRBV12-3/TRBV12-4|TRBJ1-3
CASSPRVSGNTIYF
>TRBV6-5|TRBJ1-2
CASSYTGTNYGYTF
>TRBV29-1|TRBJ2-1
CSVESGNEQFF
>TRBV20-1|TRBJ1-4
CSAYQTLTNEKLFF
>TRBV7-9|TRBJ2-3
CASSLSRTSTDTQYF
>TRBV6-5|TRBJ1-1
CASSHREFGNTEAFF
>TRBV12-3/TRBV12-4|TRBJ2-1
CASTLGAGDLNEQFF
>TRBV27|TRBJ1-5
CASSSSLYQPQHF
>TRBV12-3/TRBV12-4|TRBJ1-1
CASSPPPGGGALDTEAFF
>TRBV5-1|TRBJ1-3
CASSFESFSGNTIYF
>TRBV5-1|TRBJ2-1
CASSQGQGRSNEQFF
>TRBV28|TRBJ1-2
CASSGDSLSGYTF
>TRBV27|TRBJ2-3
CASSPTSGPSTDTQYF
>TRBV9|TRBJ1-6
CASSPGAGHSPLHF
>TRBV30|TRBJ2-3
CAWNIAGFGDTQYF
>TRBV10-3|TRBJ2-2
CAISEGVPGELFF
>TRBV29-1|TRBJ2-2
CSVEDGLAVTGELFF
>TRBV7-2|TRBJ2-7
CASSLAAGGPGEQYF
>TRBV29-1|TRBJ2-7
CSVWDYEQYF
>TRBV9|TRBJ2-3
CASSVEPGFNTSTDTQYF
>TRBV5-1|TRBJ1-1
CASSLRRELGEAFF
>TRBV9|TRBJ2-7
CASSPRQGVEYEQYF
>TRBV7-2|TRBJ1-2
CASSTRQNLGYTF
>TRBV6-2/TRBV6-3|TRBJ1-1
CASSTLRGGTEAFF
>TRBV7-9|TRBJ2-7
CASSFAGGTSSYEQYF
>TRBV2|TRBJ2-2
CASSRQETLELFF
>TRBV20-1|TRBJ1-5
CSASLAGQGGQPQHF